Each of the 23 T cell receptor beta chains below was sequenced from the same sample in a study of radiotherapy plus CTLA-4 blockade in lung cancer. Here immunoSEQ multiplex PCR was the method, and the copy in TCRdb shows in-frame clones only, minus some. This table holds 28,000 or so clones, 78% found once. The starting material was peripheral blood, obtained from a patient treated with radiotherapy plus ipilimumab. The origin of the receptors is a human donor with non-small cell lung cancer who had stable disease on radiotherapy plus ipilimumab.

The CDR3: CASSEGGYGKSPLHF. In DNA form, the CDR3 reads TGTGCCAGCAGTGAAGGGGGATACGGAAAGTCACCCCTCCACTTT. The chain is built from TRBV6-4 and TRBJ1-6, with TRBD1 as a possible D gene (6 bases). Looked up from germline, CDR1 is MRHNA and CDR2 is SNTAGT. CDR3 length equals 15 residues. V lost 3 bases and J lost 10, with 16 bases in between.

This chain links TRBV9 with TRBJ1-1, with D perhaps TRBD1 (5 bases). This CDR3 contains 17 residues. Trimming took off 4 bases at V and 3 bases at J, with 22 bases between the two ends. CDR1 and CDR2 (germline): SGDLS, YYNGEE. Here the CDR3 DNA reads TGTGCCAGCAGCTCCCAGCAGTGGGGAGGGGTTTACACTGAAGCTTTCTTT. This codes for CASSSQQWGGVYTEAFF. Together with reference TRBV9 and TRBJ1-1, the CDR3 gives the full variable domain: DSGVTQTPKHLITATGQRVTLRCSPRSGDLSVYWYQQSLDQGLQFLIQYYNGEERAKGNILERFSAQQFPDLHSELNLSSLELGDSALYFCASSSQQWGGVYTEAFFGQGTRLTVV.

The chain recombines TRBV19 with TRBJ1-2, with 7 bases lining up with TRBD1. Trimming at V came to 3 bases and at J to 9 bases, leaving 16 bases not matched to a gene. Germline V CDR1 and CDR2: LNHDA, SQIVND (reference sequence). The CDR3 has 16 residues. The CDR3 sequence is CASSIGGGRSYYRYTF. CDR3 DNA: TGTGCCAGTAGTATTGGAGGGGGCAGGTCATATTATCGCTACACCTTC.

This clone was counted once. The chain is built from TRBV6-6 and TRBJ2-5; the D gene is possibly TRBD2 (6 bases). V lost 0 bases and J 11 bases, leaving 13 bases between the germline ends. Germline V gene lookup returns CDR1 MNHNY and CDR2 SVGAGI (reference sequence). The CDR3 totals 13 residues. DNA for the CDR3: TGTGCCAGCAGTTACTCGGAACTGGGGGGACAGTACTTC. Protein: CASSYSELGGQYF.

The chain joins TRBV7-9 to TRBJ1-1, with 11 bases fitting TRBD1. The junction had 4 bases not matched to a gene; V was cut back by 0 bases and J by 4 bases. The CDR3 runs 16 residues. The V gene's germline CDR1 is SEHNR and CDR2 FQNEAQ (reference sequence). In DNA, the CDR3 is TGTGCCAGCAGCTTAGCCGGGACAGGGGGAGGCACTGAAGCTTTCTTT. Translating it yields CASSLAGTGGGTEAFF.

The chain carries TRBV7-6 and TRBJ2-1, with TRBD2 identical over 8 bases. After removal of 0 bases from V and 6 bases from J, the junction contained 10 bases not matched to a gene. The CDR3 runs to 17 residues. Germline V gene lookup returns CDR1 SGHVS and CDR2 FNYEAQ. This CDR3 reads CASSLAEDGGGPNEQFF. The CDR3 nucleotides read TGTGCCAGCAGCTTAGCGGAGGACGGGGGGGGACCCAATGAGCAGTTCTTC.

This clone appeared a few times. This chain joins TRBV28 and TRBJ1-2, with D uncertain. Trimming took off 7 bases at V and 0 bases at J, with 6 bases between the two ends. CDR3 size: 12 residues. CDR1 is MDHEN and CDR2 is SYDVKM in the germline V gene. CDR3 nucleotide sequence: TGTGCCAGCATGGAGGCTAACTATGGCTACACCTTC. It translates to CASMEANYGYTF.

The rearrangement uses TRBV7-3 and TRBJ1-1; 9 positions agree with TRBD1. Germline assignment: CDR1 SGHTA and CDR2 FQGTGA. CDR3 length: 14 amino acids. J lost 2 bases, V lost 6 bases, and 4 bases had no gene match. The CDR3 protein is CASSPTGGNTEAFF. CDR3 nucleotide sequence: TGTGCCAGCAGTCCGACAGGGGGAAACACTGAAGCTTTCTTT. Full variable domain (rest looked up from reference TRBV7-3 and TRBJ1-1): GAGVSQTPSNKVTEKGKYVELRCDPISGHTALYWYRQSLGQGPEFLIYFQGTGAADDSGLPNDRFFAVRPEGSVSTLKIQRTERGDSAVYLCASSPTGGNTEAFFGQGTRLTVV.

This clone turned up a few times. The rearrangement uses TRBV28 and TRBJ1-1, with D possibly being TRBD1 (5 bases). Trimming took off 2 bases at V and 4 bases at J, with 17 bases between the two ends. This CDR3 comprises 16 residues. CDR1 is MDHEN, CDR2 SYDVKM, per germline. CDR3 DNA: TGTGCCAGCAGTTTAGTACAGGTTATTCCCCCCACTGAAGCTTTCTTT. Amino acids: CASSLVQVIPPTEAFF.

The V call is TRBV5-1, the J call TRBJ1-3; no clear D gene. This CDR3 has 17 amino acids. Trimming removed 4 bases at V and 0 bases at J, with 17 bases between. The germline gives CDR1 SGHRS, CDR2 YFSETQ. The CDR3 nucleotides are TGCGCCAGCAGCGCACTGCTGGGCCGGGGCTCTGGAAACACCATATATTTT. Amino acids: CASSALLGRGSGNTIYF.

The chain is built from TRBV7-9 and TRBJ2-1, with TRBD2 identical over 7 bases. The CDR3 runs to 15 residues. Germline V CDR1 and CDR2: SEHNR, FQNEAQ (reference sequence). V shed 3 bases, J shed 2 bases, and the junction held 4 bases outside the gene matches. The CDR3 nucleotides read TGTGCCAGCAGCTTCGGGCGGGGGACCTACAATGAGCAGTTCTTC. This sequence encodes CASSFGRGTYNEQFF.

Sample share makes this clone medium-sized. The chain has TRBV10-1 and TRBJ1-3; no reliable D call. The CDR3 covers 14 residues. Between the trimmed V and J ends, which lost 8 bases and 2 bases, there was a span of 13 bases. Germline CDR1 WNHNN, CDR2 SYGVQD (reference sequence). The CDR3 loop reads CASAEQQAGNTIYF. Written as DNA, the CDR3 is TGCGCCAGCGCCGAGCAGCAGGCTGGAAACACCATATATTTT.

V and J are TRBV27 and TRBJ2-1, with D unresolved. Trimming removed 3 bases at V and 2 bases at J, with 5 bases between. This CDR3 comprises 13 residues. The germline CDR1 and CDR2 sequences are MNHEY and SMNVEV (reference sequence). The DNA of the CDR3 is TGTGCCAGCAGTTTCCCTCCCTACAATGAGCAGTTCTTC. It is translated as CASSFPPYNEQFF.

DNA for the CDR3: TGTGCCAGCAGCTTAATCTCAGTTAAGACCGCTGAAGCTTTCTTT. Protein sequence: CASSLISVKTAEAFF. The chain carries TRBV7-6 and TRBJ1-1; D not resolved. The CDR3 spans 15 residues. Trimming removed 2 bases from V and 6 bases from J, with 16 bases in between. Germline loops: CDR1 SGHVS, CDR2 FNYEAQ. The full variable domain, with the rest looked up from reference TRBV7-6 and TRBJ1-1, is GAGVSQSPRYKVTKRGQDVALRCDPISGHVSLYWYRQALGQGPEFLTYFNYEAQQDKSGLPNDRFSAERPEGSISTLTIQRTEQRDSAMYRCASSLISVKTAEAFFGQGTRLTVV.

This sequence joins TRBV29-1 and TRBJ2-5, with D uncertain. V was cut by 1 base and J by 2 bases, with 5 bases left in between. CDR3 length: 12 residues. The germline CDR1 and CDR2 sequences are SQVTM and ANQGSEA. The CDR3: CSVEALQETQYF. The CDR3 coding sequence is TGCAGCGTTGAAGCCTTACAAGAGACCCAGTACTTC.

The chain combines TRBV27 with TRBJ1-1, with D tentatively TRBD1 (6 bases). This CDR3 spans 14 amino acids. Germline loops: CDR1 MNHEY, CDR2 SMNVEV (reference sequence). V was pared by 5 bases and J by 3 bases, with 13 bases between. The chain's CDR3 is CASSGRGRYTEAFF. CDR3 DNA: TGTGCCAGCAGTGGCAGGGGTAGGTACACTGAAGCTTTCTTT.

This rearrangement joins TRBV6-9 to TRBJ1-2, with 9 bases matching TRBD1. With V trimmed by 3 bases and J by 6 bases, 5 bases remained unmatched. Germline-derived CDR1 and CDR2 are MNHGY and SVAAGI. The CDR3 consists of 14 residues. CDR3 nucleotides: TGTGCCAGCAGTTACCTGGGGACAGGGAATGGCTACACCTTC. Translated, it gives CASSYLGTGNGYTF.

The chain carries TRBV19 and TRBJ1-5; 8 bases match TRBD1. The V gene end was trimmed by 6 bases and the J gene end by 2 bases; junction bases not matched to a gene: 9. This CDR3 is built from 16 residues. The germline V gene has CDR1 LNHDA and CDR2 SQIVND (reference sequence). The CDR3: CASRRAPGQGNQPQHF. CDR3 in DNA: TGTGCCAGTAGGCGCGCGCCGGGACAGGGCAATCAGCCCCAGCATTTT. Full variable domain (remainder filled in from reference TRBV19 and TRBJ1-5): DGGITQSPKYLFRKEGQNVTLSCEQNLNHDAMYWYRQDPGQGLRLIYYSQIVNDFQKGDIAEGYSVSREKKESFPLTVTSAQKNPTAFYLCASRRAPGQGNQPQHFGDGTRLSIL.

The chain uses TRBV6-5 and TRBJ1-4; 8 bases are shared with TRBD1. The CDR3 contains 15 residues. V gave up 6 bases and J gave up 0 bases; unmatched junction bases: 3. Germline values: CDR1 MNHEY, CDR2 SVGAGI. This chain's CDR3 is CASRKQGATNEKLFF. CDR3 nucleotide sequence: TGTGCCAGCAGGAAACAGGGGGCAACTAATGAAAAACTGTTTTTT.

V is TRBV5-4 and J is TRBJ1-1; possible D gene TRBD1, 5 bases. The CDR3 length is 13 residues. Trimming pared 1 base from V and 5 bases from J, leaving 9 bases between. Germline V lookup: CDR1 SGHNT, CDR2 YYREEE (reference sequence). The CDR3 sequence: CASSLWGGTEAFF. Here the CDR3 DNA reads TGTGCCAGCAGCTTGTGGGGCGGGACTGAAGCTTTCTTT.

The rearrangement links TRBV7-6 to TRBJ1-3, with D perhaps matching TRBD1 (5 bases). The germline CDR1 and CDR2 sequences are SGHVS and FNYEAQ. CDR3 size: 17 residues. With 2 bases removed from V and 0 bases from J, the gap between germline ends came to 14 bases. This chain's CDR3 is CASSLLAGRSSGNTIYF. In nucleotides, the CDR3 is TGTGCCAGCAGCTTACTTGCGGGACGTAGCTCTGGAAACACCATATATTTT.

This clone was observed a single time. V and J are TRBV6-5 and TRBJ1-4; D might be TRBD1 (5 bases). V shed 6 bases and J shed 7 bases, with 18 bases lying between them. Per the germline V gene, CDR1 is MNHEY and CDR2 is SVGAGI. The CDR3 extends over 15 amino acids. The CDR3 sequence is CASSPGRLMAEKLFF. CDR3 nucleotides: TGTGCCAGCAGCCCGGGACGACTGATGGCTGAAAAACTGTTTTTT.

The CDR3 DNA sequence: TGTGCCAGCAGGCTGACAGTGGGGAGCAATCAGCCCCAGCATTTT. This sequence encodes CASRLTVGSNQPQHF. The gene calls are TRBV11-2 and TRBJ1-5; D perhaps matches TRBD1 (5 bases). Trimming removed 6 bases at V and 1 base at J, with 13 bases between. The CDR3 spans 15 residues. Germline CDR1 reads SGHAT; CDR2 reads FQNNGV.